This TCR beta chain was documented in a study of vaccination effects on CD4 cells after COVID-19. Clones were sequenced by immunoSEQ multiplex PCR, and TCRdb holds only the in-frame ones, with some missing. The sample includes some 69,000 clones, nearly 75% of them seen just once. This clone was seen only a few times. Its antigen is still unknown. Having been cultured for 10 days, the cells underwent CD4+ T cell isolation. Two-dose BNT162b2 or mRNA-1273 vaccination was given to participants. The CDR3 totals 12 residues. Trimming took 2 bases from V and 8 from J, leaving 9 bases between them. CDR1 is SGHTA and CDR2 is FQGNSA in the germline V gene.

Sequencing used CD4+ T cells from PBMCs cultured without peptide, obtained after COVID-19 vaccination. The rearrangement joins TRBV7-2 to TRBJ1-2; D ambiguous. The source is a human donor who received a COVID-19 vaccine. This CDR3 is CASSLLREGYTF. For the CDR3, the DNA is TGTGCCAGCAGCTTATTGAGGGAAGGCTACACCTTC.